This TCR beta chain was recovered during a study of T cell repertoires in cytomegalovirus infection. Study as a whole: Well-studied HLA-B-restricted CMV epitopes were used in the study alongside recently identified HLA-C-restricted ones. Public TCR beta signatures provided an indication of both CMV infection and a matching HLA type. Study findings and constraints: HLA-C-restricted CMV-specific TCR beta clonotypes were dominant in the ex vivo response. There were carriers of CMV plus the relevant HLA, and cumulative public TCR beta family frequency identified them.

In the case of this clonotype: Its target is not known.

Each CDR3 protein gets one entry after TCRdb re-called the reads with MiXCR. The sample has 650,000 to 900,000 distinct CDR3 sequences; around 29% are singletons. Trimming cost V 3 bases and J 10 bases; bases outside gene matches: 9. The CDR3 is made up of 15 amino acids. Germline V gene sequence: CDR1 SEHNR, CDR2 FQNEAQ (reference sequence). This receptor was taken from a human donor in good health (CMV status not recorded). Some clones in this sample may be carry-over from other donors' samples. The starting material was cultured CD8+ T cells from PBMCs, obtained from culture after CMV antigen stimulation. The J gene is TRBJ2-1, the V gene TRBV7-9; TRBD1 matches 10 bases. The CDR3 DNA reads TGTGCCAGCAGCTTCGGGACAGGGGAACTAGTGGAGCAGTTCTTC. It translates to CASSFGTGELVEQFF. The full variable domain, rest sourced from reference TRBV7-9 and TRBJ2-1, is DTGVSQNPRHKITKRGQNVTFRCDPISEHNRLYWYRQTLGQGPEFLTYFQNEAQLEKSRLLSDRFSAERPKGSFSTLEIQRTEQGDSAMYLCASSFGTGELVEQFFGPGTRLTVL.